The rows below give T cell receptor beta chains drawn from one sample of a study of shared clonotypes between healthy human individuals. Measured with immunoSEQ multiplex PCR; TCRdb has only the in-frame clones, and not every one. The sample holds 1.4 million or so clones; 98% are singletons and the top ten take under 0.45%. The material sequenced was naive CD4+ T cells sorted from blood. Receptors originate from a man aged 30 to 45 in good health. Each CDR3 is given with its conserved first and last residue. A D gene is named only where the DNA matches it firmly. A row's size may be missing; if present it is once, few, many or a size class.

size,V,J,D,CDR3,DNA
once,TRBV25-1,TRBJ1-2,TRBD1,CASSEGQGQGDIGGYTF,TGTGCCAGCAGCGAAGGGCAGGGACAGGGTGATATCGGTGGCTACACCTTC
.,TRBV2,TRBJ1-2,.,CASSASGYVDGYTF,TGTGCCAGCAGTGCGTCGGGGTACGTCGATGGCTACACCTTC
.,TRBV10-3,TRBJ1-1,.,CAIRLDGGTTEAFF,TGTGCCATCAGGTTGGACGGAGGAACAACTGAAGCTTTCTTT
.,TRBV5-4,TRBJ1-2,.,CASSPGAGANYGYTF,TGTGCCAGCAGCCCTGGGGCGGGGGCTAACTATGGCTACACCTTC
.,TRBV15,TRBJ2-1,TRBD2,CATSSPSGAYNEQFF,TGTGCCACCAGCTCGCCTAGCGGAGCCTACAATGAGCAGTTCTTC
once,TRBV5-1,TRBJ2-7,.,CASSDGAIYEQYF,TGCGCCAGCAGCGACGGGGCCATATACGAGCAGTACTTC
.,TRBV5-1,TRBJ1-1,.,CASSLVGEFEAFF,TGCGCCAGCAGCTTGGTGGGGGAATTTGAAGCTTTCTTT
.,TRBV6-1,TRBJ1-1,.,CASSEVGGSTEAFF,TGTGCCAGCAGTGAAGTGGGGGGTTCGACTGAAGCTTTCTTT
.,TRBV28,TRBJ1-3,.,CASSLTLQGRSGNTIYF,TGTGCCAGCAGCCTCACCTTACAGGGCCGCTCTGGAAACACCATATATTTT
.,TRBV7-2,TRBJ2-5,.,CASSGETQYF,TGTGCCAGCAGCGGAGAGACCCAGTACTTC
.,TRBV5-5,TRBJ1-5,.,CASSARGRRPQHF,TGTGCCAGCAGCGCCCGTGGGAGGCGGCCCCAGCATTTT
.,TRBV28,TRBJ2-7,TRBD1,CASSLTGREQYF,TGTGCCAGCAGTTTGACAGGGCGGGAGCAGTACTTC
.,TRBV27,TRBJ2-7,.,CASRTAVPYEQYF,TGTGCCAGCAGGACCGCGGTCCCCTACGAGCAGTACTTC
.,TRBV21-1,TRBJ2-2,.,CASSKVRTGTGPNYTGELFF,TGTGCCAGCAGCAAAGTCCGAACCGGGACAGGCCCTAATTACACCGGGGAGCTGTTTTTT
.,TRBV11-2,TRBJ2-3,.,CASSRGWGPDTQYF,TGTGCCAGCAGCCGGGGGTGGGGTCCAGATACGCAGTATTTT
once,TRBV5-3,TRBJ2-7,TRBD2,CARSLTSGTSYEQYF,TGTGCCAGAAGCTTGACTAGCGGGACCTCCTACGAGCAGTACTTC
.,TRBV10-3,TRBJ1-5,.,CAISESFGSAGDQPQHF,TGTGCCATCAGTGAGTCGTTCGGGTCGGCTGGGGATCAGCCCCAGCATTTT
.,TRBV19,TRBJ1-5,TRBD1,CASSTRQGGQPQHF,TGTGCCAGTAGTACCCGACAGGGCGGTCAGCCCCAGCATTTT
.,TRBV18,TRBJ2-2,.,CASSNQGITGELFF,TGTGCCAGCTCAAACCAGGGGATCACCGGGGAGCTGTTTTTT
.,TRBV30,TRBJ2-7,.,CAWDKKTGLEQYF,TGTGCCTGGGATAAGAAGACCGGACTGGAGCAGTACTTC
.,TRBV5-1,TRBJ2-2,TRBD2,CASSFGDYNTGELFF,TGCGCCAGCAGCTTCGGGGACTACAACACCGGGGAGCTGTTTTTT
.,TRBV7-9,TRBJ2-3,TRBD2,CASSLLAGGSDTQYF,TGTGCCAGCAGCTTACTGGCGGGAGGCTCAGATACGCAGTATTTT
.,TRBV21-1,TRBJ2-3,.,CATQPASGRTDTQYF,TGTGCCACCCAGCCGGCTAGCGGGAGGACAGATACGCAGTATTTT
once,TRBV18,TRBJ2-1,TRBD2,CASSPPASGTRGEQFF,TGTGCCAGCTCACCACCGGCTAGCGGGACCCGGGGTGAGCAGTTCTTC
.,TRBV10-3,TRBJ2-6,.,CAISDQDGRSGANVLTF,TGTGCCATCAGTGACCAAGACGGAAGATCTGGGGCCAACGTCCTGACTTTC
.,TRBV2,TRBJ1-1,.,CASSEARTASTEAFF,TGTGCCAGCAGTGAAGCGCGGACAGCGAGCACTGAAGCTTTCTTT
.,TRBV6-5,TRBJ1-5,.,CASSQRSNQPQHF,TGTGCCAGCAGTCAACGGAGCAATCAGCCCCAGCATTTT
.,TRBV5-4,TRBJ2-7,.,CASSLGRYEQYF,TGTGCCAGCAGCTTGGGGCGCTACGAGCAGTACTTC
.,TRBV6-1,TRBJ2-2,TRBD2,CASSQGVAGAPNTGELFF,TGTGCCAGCAGTCAAGGGGTAGCGGGGGCCCCGAACACCGGGGAGCTGTTTTTT
.,TRBV4-3,TRBJ2-7,TRBD2,CASSQDWGLARGEQYF,TGCGCCAGCAGCCAAGATTGGGGACTAGCGCGAGGCGAGCAGTACTTC
.,TRBV6-4,TRBJ1-2,TRBD1,CASSPGQDYGYTF,TGTGCCAGCAGCCCGGGACAGGACTATGGCTACACCTTC
once,TRBV29-1,TRBJ2-7,.,CSVEGSRTGSWGIYEQYF,TGCAGCGTTGAAGGATCTAGAACGGGGTCGTGGGGGATCTACGAGCAGTACTTC
.,TRBV5-1,TRBJ2-7,TRBD1,CASSATGQGVYEQYF,TGCGCCAGCAGCGCAACGGGACAGGGGGTCTACGAGCAGTACTTC
.,TRBV5-1,TRBJ2-3,.,CASSFVANTDTQYF,TGCGCCAGCAGCTTTGTAGCGAACACAGATACGCAGTATTTT
once,TRBV27,TRBJ2-7,.,CASGPLPLPREQYF,TGTGCCAGCGGCCCCCTCCCCCTTCCCCGGGAGCAGTACTTC
.,TRBV7-7,TRBJ2-1,TRBD2,CASSPGGGTEQFF,TGTGCTAGCAGCCCCGGGGGGGGGACGGAGCAGTTCTTC
.,TRBV6-5,TRBJ2-7,.,CASSNPNEQYF,TGTGCCAGCAGTAACCCTAACGAGCAGTACTTC
.,TRBV7-2,TRBJ1-3,.,CASSSTRGNSGNTIYF,TGTGCCAGCAGCTCGACCCGGGGCAACTCTGGAAACACCATATATTTT
.,TRBV6-5,TRBJ2-2,.,CASSYSKRNTGELFF,TGTGCCAGCAGTTACTCGAAACGGAACACCGGGGAGCTGTTTTTT
.,TRBV19,TRBJ2-1,TRBD2,CASTPGLANNEQFF,TGTGCCAGTACCCCTGGACTAGCCAACAATGAGCAGTTCTTC
.,TRBV6-4,TRBJ2-7,.,CASSDQPGTTEQYF,TGTGCCAGCAGTGACCAACCCGGGACGACCGAGCAGTACTTC
.,TRBV18,TRBJ2-5,.,CASSPLARVETQYF,TGTGCCAGCTCACCATTGGCCAGGGTAGAGACCCAGTACTTC
.,TRBV5-1,TRBJ2-1,TRBD2,CASRTSGSDREQFF,TGCGCCAGTCGGACTAGCGGGAGCGATCGTGAGCAGTTCTTC
.,TRBV6-5,TRBJ1-4,.,CASRGDLATNEKLFF,TGTGCCAGCAGGGGGGACTTAGCAACTAATGAAAAACTGTTTTTT
once,TRBV7-2,TRBJ2-3,.,CASSDPMDWQYF,TGTGCCAGCAGCGACCCAATGGATTGGCAGTATTTT
.,TRBV7-2,TRBJ2-1,TRBD2,CASSLESGSHNEQFF,TGTGCCAGCAGCTTAGAGAGCGGGAGTCACAATGAGCAGTTCTTC
once,TRBV13,TRBJ2-6,TRBD2,CASSPRAGGSGANVLTF,TGTGCCAGCAGCCCCCGGGCGGGAGGGTCTGGGGCCAACGTCCTGACTTTC
.,TRBV18,TRBJ1-5,TRBD1,CASSPSGQGGMPQHF,TGTGCCAGCTCACCCTCGGGACAGGGCGGGATGCCCCAGCATTTT
.,TRBV27,TRBJ2-1,.,CASATRPSSYNEQFF,TGTGCCAGCGCTACGCGGCCTAGCTCCTACAATGAGCAGTTCTTC
.,TRBV7-8,TRBJ2-7,TRBD2,CASSEGLAIEQYF,TGTGCCAGCAGCGAGGGACTAGCCATCGAGCAGTACTTC
.,TRBV6-1,TRBJ1-2,.,CASSEGQNYGYTF,TGTGCCAGCAGTGAAGGGCAGAACTATGGCTACACCTTC
.,TRBV14,TRBJ2-7,TRBD2,CASSQDAGVGEQYF,TGTGCCAGCAGCCAAGATGCGGGAGTGGGAGAGCAGTACTTC
.,TRBV6-5,TRBJ2-3,TRBD2,CASSPGLAYTDTQYF,TGTGCCAGCAGCCCGGGACTAGCCTACACAGATACGCAGTATTTT
.,TRBV11-2,TRBJ2-7,.,CASSLTGGYEQYF,TGTGCCAGCAGCTTAACAGGAGGCTACGAGCAGTACTTC
.,TRBV10-3,TRBJ2-2,.,CATMGLAGTGELFF,TGTGCCACAATGGGGCTCGCGGGGACCGGGGAGCTGTTTTTT